This TCR beta chain was sequenced in a study of shared clonotypes between healthy human individuals (dated by TCRdb to between 2020 and 2021). Notes on the research overall: Three men and two women, aged 18 to 49 years, made up the cohort. For each donor, three plates each were used for CD4 naive and CD4 memory, two plates were used for CD8 naive, and one plate was used for CD8 memory. To estimate repertoire size and how much clonotypes are shared between individuals, the study performed deep sequencing of blood TCR repertoires from a few healthy adults. Different laboratories and diverse techniques were used to prepare libraries and sequence TCR repertoires, to increase sequencing depth and limit assay-specific biases. Between about 0.85 and 10 billion PBMCs per donor were obtained by leukapheresis. What the work shows at the level of the full study, not this receptor alone: The small number of donors limited the genetic and exposure-history diversity represented. Compared with non-shared clonotypes, clonotypes shared by all four sorted-subset donors had higher generation probabilities. Incomplete sequencing was indicated by rarefaction of sorted-subset datasets, despite the large sequencing depth. Estimated clonotype richness was generally larger for naive than for memory subsets. Pairwise subsampling led to the expectation that sequencing depth would affect the degree of clonotype sharing among donors. Only blood was sampled, and tissue TCR repertoires likely differ from those in blood. Sharing across four donors was observed for around 5% of naive CD4, under 4% of naive CD8, over 2% of memory CD4, and 0.4% of memory CD8 clonotypes.

Donors were healthy HIV-negative adults with no recently reported acute infections or vaccinations. Only Caucasian adults living in Nashville, Tennessee, USA were represented among the donors. CD4+ T cells were enriched through magnetic negative selection, after which naive cells were positively selected on CD45RA and the remaining negative fraction served as the memory subset. After blood collection by leukapheresis, PBMCs were isolated using Ficoll-Histopaque density gradient centrifugation and then cryopreserved in the vapor phase of liquid nitrogen. Purity and quantity of every magnetically sorted T cell population were checked by analytical flow cytometry. From each sorted fraction, genomic DNA was isolated and quantified by UV absorbance on a Nanodrop 2000c. TCR CDR3 regions were amplified from genomic DNA by multiplex PCR using the deep immunoSEQ assay. Genomic DNA extracted from each cell subset was distributed evenly over all wells of several immunoSEQ 96-well plates, and each plate served as one replicate. For sorted subsets, each replicate PCR was loaded with roughly 190 ng genomic DNA, equivalent to about 30,000 T cell genomes. The purified libraries were quantified using a Qubit 3.0 fluorometer, sized with a Bioanalyzer 2100, and then quantified again using the KAPA Library Quantification kit. Every immunoSEQ 96-well plate was sequenced on a separate single-read 150-cycle Illumina NextSeq 550 flow cell. For the original study's pipeline: The immunoSEQ output contained only junctional sequences without quality scores, so filtering could not match that applied to full-length reads. To assign V/J genes and CDR3, sequences were annotated against IMGT germline references using PyIR, a Python wrapper for IgBLAST v1.9. Reads with weak V/J assignments (E-value above 1e-6), missing CDR3, stop codons, out-of-frame junctions, or ambiguous translated residues were removed. A V3J clonotype was defined by an identical inferred V gene, J gene, and CDR3 amino acid sequence. Percentage overlap between repertoires was calculated by dividing the number of shared unique clonotypes by the size of the smaller repertoire. Richness of each repertoire was evaluated using RTK rarefaction, the Chao1 estimator, and Recon v2.1 estimates of unobserved clonotypes. Generation probabilities for all TCRbeta clonotypes obtained by the gDNA method from several donors were computed using OLGA. In TCRdb, the immuneACCESS table is reduced to in-frame sequences with V and J assigned. These tables do not hold every clone; where another copy was compared, an unresolved V gene accounts for under half, and the others remain unexplained. The V and J calls and clone size are taken from that table; D and trimming were inferred from the DNA. The sample contains about 990,000 clones, 70% to 80% of them found a single time. The ten largest clones capture roughly 0.65% of the sample.

Unmatched junction bases come to 6, with V trimmed by 5 bases and J by 5 bases. The germline V gene specifies SGHRS as CDR1 and YFSETQ as CDR2. The cysteine opens and the phenylalanine closes a CDR3 of 14 amino acids. The DNA shown is the 42-base CDR3, in frame from base 1. Worth noting for this clone: Its antigen remains unidentified. No much larger clone is present one base from it, and per-base qualities are unavailable.

This clonotype was sampled from a man aged 18 to 35 in good health. Some clones in this sample may be carry-over from other donors' samples. Recombination linked TRBV5-1 to TRBJ2-5; 10 bases in the middle match TRBD2. Sample: memory CD4+ T cells from PBMCs. The meaning of the sample's cell subset or site label: CD45RA-negative fraction. The CDR3 sequence is CASSSTSGYETQYF. The DNA reads TGCGCCAGCAGTTCGACTAGCGGGTATGAGACCCAGTACTTC.